This is a list of T cell receptor beta chains from one sample in a study of chemoradiotherapy in HPV16-positive cancers. The table came from immunoSEQ multiplex PCR; TCRdb's copy has only in-frame clones and leaves some out. This sample carries some 3,500 clones, roughly 77% of them seen once, and the ten largest clones take about 15%. This material was obtained from a patient who underwent chemoradiotherapy. The receptors derive from a human donor with HPV-associated anogenital cancer. Both conserved end residues are part of each CDR3. The order of the fields is D gene, V gene, clone size, J gene, CDR3 protein, CDR3 DNA. The D gene is left open where the match is weak. Size values are once, few and many counts, or a class for expanded clones, and some rows have none.

d_call: TRBD2
v_call: TRBV7-8
clone_size: .
j_call: TRBJ2-1
cdr3_aa: CASSLREGSNEQFF
cdr3_nt: TGTGCCAGCAGCTTACGGGAGGGTTCGAATGAGCAGTTCTTC

d_call: .
v_call: TRBV5-5
clone_size: .
j_call: TRBJ1-5
cdr3_aa: CASSSTLVSNQPQHF
cdr3_nt: TGTGCCAGCAGCTCGACTCTTGTAAGCAATCAGCCCCAGCATTTT

d_call: .
v_call: TRBV6-5
clone_size: .
j_call: TRBJ1-2
cdr3_aa: CASRLDANYGYTF
cdr3_nt: TGTGCCAGCAGATTGGATGCTAACTATGGCTACACCTTC

d_call: TRBD1
v_call: TRBV6-1
clone_size: few
j_call: TRBJ1-1
cdr3_aa: CASRGTGVDTEAFF
cdr3_nt: TGTGCCAGCAGGGGAACAGGGGTGGACACTGAAGCTTTCTTT

d_call: .
v_call: TRBV6-1
clone_size: few
j_call: TRBJ2-4
cdr3_aa: CASSPADKNIQYF
cdr3_nt: TGTGCCAGCAGTCCTGCTGACAAAAACATTCAGTACTTC

d_call: .
v_call: TRBV7-8
clone_size: .
j_call: TRBJ1-1
cdr3_aa: CASSLGRVERTEAFF
cdr3_nt: TGTGCCAGCAGCTTAGGTAGGGTTGAGAGAACTGAAGCTTTCTTT

d_call: TRBD1
v_call: TRBV28
clone_size: .
j_call: TRBJ1-1
cdr3_aa: CASSLYGTGGTNTEAFF
cdr3_nt: TGTGCCAGCAGTTTATATGGGACAGGGGGCACGAACACTGAAGCTTTCTTT

d_call: TRBD2
v_call: TRBV27
clone_size: .
j_call: TRBJ2-7
cdr3_aa: CASSVTGTSGPLSHEQYF
cdr3_nt: TGTGCCAGCAGTGTTACCGGGACTAGCGGGCCACTGTCCCACGAGCAGTACTTC

d_call: .
v_call: TRBV4-3
clone_size: .
j_call: TRBJ1-5
cdr3_aa: CASSQDVLGRTPSRLPQHF
cdr3_nt: TGCGCCAGCAGCCAAGATGTCTTAGGCAGGACCCCGAGTAGGTTACCCCAGCATTTT

d_call: .
v_call: TRBV4-3
clone_size: .
j_call: TRBJ1-6
cdr3_aa: CASSQDSSWGGGALHF
cdr3_nt: TGCGCCAGCAGCCAGGATTCCTCATGGGGCGGGGGGGCCCTCCACTTT

d_call: .
v_call: TRBV2
clone_size: few
j_call: TRBJ1-5
cdr3_aa: CASSVLGNQPQHF
cdr3_nt: TGTGCCAGCAGTGTACTAGGCAATCAGCCCCAGCATTTT

d_call: TRBD1
v_call: TRBV19
clone_size: .
j_call: TRBJ2-3
cdr3_aa: CASTRDSLTDTQYF
cdr3_nt: TGTGCCAGCACCCGGGACAGCCTTACAGATACGCAGTATTTT

d_call: .
v_call: TRBV10-2
clone_size: .
j_call: TRBJ2-7
cdr3_aa: CASSEVGYYEQYF
cdr3_nt: TGCGCCAGCAGTGAGGTCGGATACTACGAGCAGTACTTC

d_call: .
v_call: TRBV6-5
clone_size: .
j_call: TRBJ1-1
cdr3_aa: CASSYSGIDTEAFF
cdr3_nt: TGTGCCAGCAGTTACTCTGGAATTGACACTGAAGCTTTCTTT

d_call: .
v_call: TRBV7-9
clone_size: few
j_call: TRBJ1-1
cdr3_aa: CASSFALVDTEAFF
cdr3_nt: TGTGCCAGCAGCTTCGCCCTTGTGGACACTGAAGCTTTCTTT

d_call: TRBD1
v_call: TRBV6-1
clone_size: large
j_call: TRBJ1-4
cdr3_aa: CASSEGGQGYEKLFF
cdr3_nt: TGTGCCAGCAGTGAAGGGGGACAGGGGTATGAAAAACTGTTTTTT

d_call: TRBD2
v_call: TRBV28
clone_size: .
j_call: TRBJ2-7
cdr3_aa: CASSPGLASSAEQYF
cdr3_nt: TGTGCCAGCAGTCCTGGACTAGCGAGTTCTGCCGAGCAGTACTTC

d_call: .
v_call: TRBV2
clone_size: .
j_call: TRBJ2-7
cdr3_aa: CASRGEGDGEQYF
cdr3_nt: TGTGCCAGCAGGGGGGAAGGGGATGGGGAGCAGTACTTC

d_call: TRBD2
v_call: TRBV2
clone_size: .
j_call: TRBJ2-2
cdr3_aa: CASSDQRTSFSTGELFF
cdr3_nt: TGTGCCAGCAGTGACCAAAGGACTAGTTTTAGCACCGGGGAGCTGTTTTTT

d_call: .
v_call: TRBV6-4
clone_size: .
j_call: TRBJ2-3
cdr3_aa: CASSVFHSDTQYF
cdr3_nt: TGTGCCAGCAGTGTTTTTCACTCAGATACGCAGTATTTT